This TCR beta chain was recorded in a study of OX40 agonist ivuxolimab in advanced cancers. TCRdb keeps only in-frame clones here, not all; method: immunoSEQ multiplex PCR. The sample yields 45,000 or so clones, about nine tenths seen once. The CDR3 is 16 residues long. The germline CDR1 and CDR2 sequences are KGHSH and LQKENI. Trimming took 3 bases from V and 1 from J, leaving 14 bases between them. Sequenced material: CD4+ or CD8+ T cells sorted from blood, taken in a trial of the OX40 agonist ivuxolimab. The receptor was isolated from an adult with an advanced solid tumor such as melanoma, head and neck, liver or kidney cancer. The chain has TRBV18 and TRBJ2-3, with D possibly TRBD1 on 6 matching bases. The chain's CDR3 is CASSPGHAGGTDTQYF. Written as DNA, the CDR3 is TGTGCCAGCTCACCGGGCCACGCAGGGGGCACAGATACGCAGTATTTT.